This TCR beta chain originates from a study of blood T cells in healthy people across ages. The wider study: About one barcoded beta molecule per two T cells was the capture yield of template switching.

Note on this clonotype: Its matching antigen is unknown.

Those donating, healthy Caucasian individuals from Russia, were aged roughly 6 to 100. At least 6.5 million PBMCs were isolated per sample. Together with a sample-barcoded 5' primer, a J-beta primer mix was included in a second PCR lasting about 7 to 11 cycles. TCRdb called the 5' RACE reads again in MiXCR, with one record for every CDR3 protein. In the table there are around 970,000 distinct CDR3 sequences, about 53% of which are singletons. Notes on the study in general: Naive and antigen-experienced cells could not be conclusively compared, given unsorted PBMCs.

This CDR3 has 12 residues. The V gene's germline CDR1 is DFQATT and CDR2 SNEGSKA (reference sequence). Trimming removed 1 base at V and 2 bases at J, with 5 bases between. The sequence came from a woman aged 60-70 years in good health. Input material: blood. The chain combines TRBV20-1 with TRBJ1-1; D is uncertain. The CDR3 loop is CSARGANTEAFF. The CDR3 DNA is TGCAGTGCTAGAGGGGCCAACACTGAAGCTTTCTTT.